The clone carrying this T cell receptor beta chain was seen repeatedly, ten times or more. Its antigen is as yet unknown. The sample originates from a study of T cell repertoires in cytomegalovirus infection. Study-wide background: It was the public TCR beta signatures that indicated both CMV infection and matching HLA type. Points from the study as a whole: Predominance within the ex vivo response was attributable to HLA-C-restricted CMV-specific TCR beta clonotypes. Cumulative public TCR beta family frequency identified carriers of CMV plus the relevant HLA.

Each CDR3 protein is one row after TCRdb ran MiXCR on the reads. The data contain fewer than 550,000 distinct CDR3 sequences, about 15% of them seen just once; the ten biggest clones take up 24%. The germline V gene encodes CDR1 MNHEY and CDR2 SVGAGI. V dropped 4 bases and J dropped 4 bases, with 13 bases sitting between them. This CDR3 region has 14 residues. The chain uses TRBV6-5 and TRBJ1-1; no clear D gene. The sequence derives from a human donor in good health (CMV status not recorded). Some clones in this sample may be carry-over from other donors' samples. Sequenced input: CD8+ T cells from PBMCs. The CDR3 DNA is TGTGCCAGCAGTTCGGACCTCCCCGGCACTGAAGCTTTCTTT. Its translation is CASSSDLPGTEAFF.